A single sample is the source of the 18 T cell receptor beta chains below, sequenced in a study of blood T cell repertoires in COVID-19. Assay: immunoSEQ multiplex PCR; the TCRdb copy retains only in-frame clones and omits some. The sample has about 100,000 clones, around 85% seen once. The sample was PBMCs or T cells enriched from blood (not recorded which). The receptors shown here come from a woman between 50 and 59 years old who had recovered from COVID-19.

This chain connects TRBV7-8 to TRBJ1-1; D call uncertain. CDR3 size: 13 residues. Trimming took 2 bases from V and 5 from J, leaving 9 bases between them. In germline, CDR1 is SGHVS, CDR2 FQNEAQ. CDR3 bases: TGTGCCAGCAGCTTAAGGGAGGGAACTGAAGCTTTCTTT. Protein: CASSLREGTEAFF.

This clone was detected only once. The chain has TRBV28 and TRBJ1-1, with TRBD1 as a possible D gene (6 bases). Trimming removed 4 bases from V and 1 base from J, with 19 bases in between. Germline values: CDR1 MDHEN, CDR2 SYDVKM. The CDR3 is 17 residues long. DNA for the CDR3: TGTGCCAGCAGTTGGCAGGGGCTGAGAGGACAGAACACTGAAGCTTTCTTT. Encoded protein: CASSWQGLRGQNTEAFF.

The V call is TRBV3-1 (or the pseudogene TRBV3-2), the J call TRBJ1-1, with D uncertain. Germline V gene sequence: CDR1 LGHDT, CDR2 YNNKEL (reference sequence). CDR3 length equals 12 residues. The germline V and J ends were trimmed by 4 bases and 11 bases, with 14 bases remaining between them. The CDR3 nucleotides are TGTGCCAGCAGCCCGGGAGTGGGCCCGGCTTTCTTT. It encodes CASSPGVGPAFF.

The CDR3 sequence is CASSVGQGIGNEKLFF. CDR3 sequence (DNA): TGTGCCAGCAGTGTAGGACAGGGGATCGGTAATGAAAAACTGTTTTTT. The chain combines TRBV6-1 with TRBJ1-4, with TRBD1 matching over 9 bases. Germline assignment: CDR1 MNHNS and CDR2 SASEGT. V trimming: 4 bases; J trimming: 4 bases; junction bases outside the gene matches: 7. This CDR3 spans 16 amino acids.

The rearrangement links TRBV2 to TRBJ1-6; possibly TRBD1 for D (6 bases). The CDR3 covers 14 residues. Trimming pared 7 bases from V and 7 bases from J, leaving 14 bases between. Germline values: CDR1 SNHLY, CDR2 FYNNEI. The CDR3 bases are TGTGCCAGCACCGAAAGACAGGCGAATTCACCCCTCCACTTT. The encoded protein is CASTERQANSPLHF.

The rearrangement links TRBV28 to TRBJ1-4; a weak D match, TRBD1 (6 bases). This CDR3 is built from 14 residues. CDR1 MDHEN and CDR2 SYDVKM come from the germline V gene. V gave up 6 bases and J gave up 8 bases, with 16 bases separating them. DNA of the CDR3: TGTGCCAGCAGAACCGGGACAAGCAGGGAAAAACTGTTTTTT. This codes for CASRTGTSREKLFF.

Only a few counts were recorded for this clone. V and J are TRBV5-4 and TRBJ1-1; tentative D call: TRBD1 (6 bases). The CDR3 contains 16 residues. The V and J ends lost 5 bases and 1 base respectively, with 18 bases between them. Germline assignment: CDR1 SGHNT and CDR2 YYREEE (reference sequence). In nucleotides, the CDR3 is TGTGCCAGCAGGGCACCACAACAGGGAAGGAACACTGAAGCTTTCTTT. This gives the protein CASRAPQQGRNTEAFF.

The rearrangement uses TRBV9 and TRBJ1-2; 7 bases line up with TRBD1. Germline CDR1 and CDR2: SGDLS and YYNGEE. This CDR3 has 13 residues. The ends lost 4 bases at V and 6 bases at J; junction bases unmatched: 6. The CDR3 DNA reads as TGTGCCAGCAGCACGAGTACAGGGGATGGCTACACCTTC. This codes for CASSTSTGDGYTF.

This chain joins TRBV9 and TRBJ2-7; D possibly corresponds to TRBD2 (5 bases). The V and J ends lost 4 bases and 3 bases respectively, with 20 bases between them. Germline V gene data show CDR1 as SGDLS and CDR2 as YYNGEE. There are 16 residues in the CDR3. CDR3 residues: CASSYTAGGENYEQYF. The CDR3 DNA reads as TGTGCCAGCAGCTACACCGCGGGCGGCGAAAACTACGAGCAGTACTTC.

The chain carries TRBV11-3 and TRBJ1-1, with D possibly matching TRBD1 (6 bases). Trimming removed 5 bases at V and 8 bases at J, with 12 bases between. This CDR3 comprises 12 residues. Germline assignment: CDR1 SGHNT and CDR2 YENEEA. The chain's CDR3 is CASSHRVGEAFF. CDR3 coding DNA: TGTGCCAGCAGCCACAGGGTAGGAGAAGCTTTCTTT.

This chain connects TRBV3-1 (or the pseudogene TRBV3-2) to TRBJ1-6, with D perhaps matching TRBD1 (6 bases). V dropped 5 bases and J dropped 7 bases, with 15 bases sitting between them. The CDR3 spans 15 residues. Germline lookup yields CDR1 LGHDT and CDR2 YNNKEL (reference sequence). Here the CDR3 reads CASSTQVGANSPLHF. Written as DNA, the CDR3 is TGTGCCAGCAGCACACAGGTGGGGGCGAATTCACCCCTCCACTTT.

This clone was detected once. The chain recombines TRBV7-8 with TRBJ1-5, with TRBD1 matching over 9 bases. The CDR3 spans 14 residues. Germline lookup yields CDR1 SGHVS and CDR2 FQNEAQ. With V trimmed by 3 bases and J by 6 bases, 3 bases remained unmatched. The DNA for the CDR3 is TGTGCCAGCAGCTTGGGGACAGGGACTCAGCCCCAGCATTTT. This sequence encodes CASSLGTGTQPQHF. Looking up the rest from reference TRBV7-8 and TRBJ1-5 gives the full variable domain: GAGVSQSPRYKVAKRGQDVALRCDPISGHVSLFWYQQALGQGPEFLTYFQNEAQLDKSGLPSDRFFAERPEGSVSTLKIQRTQQEDSAVYLCASSLGTGTQPQHFGDGTRLSIL.

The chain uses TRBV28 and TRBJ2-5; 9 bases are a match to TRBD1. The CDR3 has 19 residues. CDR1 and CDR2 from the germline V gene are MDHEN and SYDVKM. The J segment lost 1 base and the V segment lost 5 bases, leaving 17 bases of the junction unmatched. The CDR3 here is CASSILQGAKVLGQETQYF. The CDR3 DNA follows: TGTGCCAGCAGTATACTACAGGGGGCGAAGGTTTTGGGCCAAGAGACCCAGTACTTC.

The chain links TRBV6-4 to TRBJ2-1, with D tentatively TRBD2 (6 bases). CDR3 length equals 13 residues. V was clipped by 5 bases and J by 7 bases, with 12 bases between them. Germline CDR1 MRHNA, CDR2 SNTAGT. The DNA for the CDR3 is TGTGCCAGCAGTTCGACTAGTATAAATGAGCAGTTCTTC. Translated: CASSSTSINEQFF.

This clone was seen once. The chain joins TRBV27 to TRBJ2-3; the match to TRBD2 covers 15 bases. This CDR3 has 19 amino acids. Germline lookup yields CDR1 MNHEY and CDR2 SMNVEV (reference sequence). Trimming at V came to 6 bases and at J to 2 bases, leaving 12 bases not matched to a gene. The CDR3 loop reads CASRGEGLAGGSNTDTQYF. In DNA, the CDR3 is TGTGCCAGCAGAGGAGAAGGACTAGCGGGAGGGTCGAACACAGATACGCAGTATTTT.

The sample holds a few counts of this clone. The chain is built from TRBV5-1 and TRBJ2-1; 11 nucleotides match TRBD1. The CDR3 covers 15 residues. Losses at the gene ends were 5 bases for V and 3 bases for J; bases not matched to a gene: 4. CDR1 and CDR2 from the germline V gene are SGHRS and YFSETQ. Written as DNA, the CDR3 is TGCGCCAGCAGACCAGGGACAGGGGGCTACAATGAGCAGTTCTTC. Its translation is CASRPGTGGYNEQFF.

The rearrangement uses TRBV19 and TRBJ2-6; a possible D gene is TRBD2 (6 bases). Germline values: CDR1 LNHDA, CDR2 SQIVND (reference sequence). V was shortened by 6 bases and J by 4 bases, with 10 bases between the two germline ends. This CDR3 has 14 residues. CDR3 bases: TGTGCCAGTAGGCAGGGAGGAGGGGCCAACGTCCTGACTTTC. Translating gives CASRQGGGANVLTF. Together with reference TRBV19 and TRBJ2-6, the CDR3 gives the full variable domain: DGGITQSPKYLFRKEGQNVTLSCEQNLNHDAMYWYRQDPGQGLRLIYYSQIVNDFQKGDIAEGYSVSREKKESFPLTVTSAQKNPTAFYLCASRQGGGANVLTFGAGSRLTVL.

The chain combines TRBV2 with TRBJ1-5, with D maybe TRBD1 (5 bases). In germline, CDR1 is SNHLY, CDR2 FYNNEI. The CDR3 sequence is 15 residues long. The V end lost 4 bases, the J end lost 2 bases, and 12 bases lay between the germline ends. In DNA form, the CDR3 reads TGTGCCAGCAGTGCTGGGGCAGTTGGCAATCAGCCCCAGCATTTT. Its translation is CASSAGAVGNQPQHF.